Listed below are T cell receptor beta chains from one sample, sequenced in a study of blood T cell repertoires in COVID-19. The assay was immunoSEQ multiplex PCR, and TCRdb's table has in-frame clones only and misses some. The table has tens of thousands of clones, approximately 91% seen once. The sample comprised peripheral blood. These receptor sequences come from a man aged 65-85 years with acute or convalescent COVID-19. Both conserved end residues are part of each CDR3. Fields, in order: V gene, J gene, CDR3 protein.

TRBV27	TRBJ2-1	CASSKGTTSYNEQFF
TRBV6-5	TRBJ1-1	CASSPRTSASSEAFF
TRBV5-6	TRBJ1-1	CASSLTLSSSAFF
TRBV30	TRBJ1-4	CAWRRGFATNEKLFF
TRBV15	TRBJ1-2	CATSRDGGTFYGYTF
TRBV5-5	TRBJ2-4	CASSPNGAKNIQYF
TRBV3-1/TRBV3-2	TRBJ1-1	CASSPGTENTEAFF
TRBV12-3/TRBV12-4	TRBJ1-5	CASSLGGGKPQHF
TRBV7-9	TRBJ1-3	CASSFGRVTGNTIYF
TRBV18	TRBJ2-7	CASSPSPAGSLLYEQYF
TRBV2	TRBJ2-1	CASSNPASGPASSYNEQFF
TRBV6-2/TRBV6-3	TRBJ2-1	CASSDSISGRKSNEQFF
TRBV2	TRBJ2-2	CASGTGTGELFF
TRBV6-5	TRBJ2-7	CASRLAGGSLEQYF
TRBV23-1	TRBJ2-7	CASSQLERGQGNYEQYF
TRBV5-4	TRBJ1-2	CASSLGRDRGTGYTF
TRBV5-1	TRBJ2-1	CASSLRLTSTGVHEQFF
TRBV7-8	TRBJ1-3	CASSQDRTTGNTIYF
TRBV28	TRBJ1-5	CASSIGQGQPQHF
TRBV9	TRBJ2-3	CASSVGAPTDTQYF
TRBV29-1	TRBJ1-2	CSADNRGPNYGYTF
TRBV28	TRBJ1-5	CASVNGGGGLGSNQPQHF
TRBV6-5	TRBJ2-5	CASKLQGAETQYF
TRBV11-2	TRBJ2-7	CASSLDIHYEQYF
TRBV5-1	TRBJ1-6	CASSPPQVGSPLHF
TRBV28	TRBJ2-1	CASMNPREQFF
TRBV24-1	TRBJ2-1	CATSANRGNNEQFF
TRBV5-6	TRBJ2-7	CASSPGGRVSYEQYF
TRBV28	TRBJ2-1	CASVTPGGSYNEQFF
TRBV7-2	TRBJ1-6	CASSGIGTVKGSPLHF
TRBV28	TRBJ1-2	CASSPGTETYGYTF
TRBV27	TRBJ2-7	CASSPTSGTNEQYF
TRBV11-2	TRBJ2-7	CASSGRTGTLLAGGEQYF
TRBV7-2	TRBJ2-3	CASSFQSGAVDTQYF
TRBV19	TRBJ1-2	CASSIGFEGGDRYGYTF
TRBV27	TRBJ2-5	CASRHSGQGGETQYF
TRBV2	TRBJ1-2	CASGEGYGAGYGYTF
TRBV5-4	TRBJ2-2	CASSLVGGRNTGELFF
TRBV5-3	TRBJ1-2	CARSLDVARGYTF
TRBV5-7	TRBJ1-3	CASSLVGLGNTIYF
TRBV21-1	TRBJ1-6	CASSPLDRAYNSPLHF
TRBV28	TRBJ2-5	CASSLGTGGRETQYF
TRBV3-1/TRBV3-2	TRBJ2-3	CASSQGLAGGDTQYF
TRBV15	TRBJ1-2	CATSRDSQGSYGYTF
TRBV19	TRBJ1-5	CASSTTGSYSNQPQHF
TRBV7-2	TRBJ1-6	CASSWRENSPLHF
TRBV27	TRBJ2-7	CASSSLGSGNHEQYF
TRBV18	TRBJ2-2	CASSPRQGPDGTGELFF
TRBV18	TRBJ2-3	CASSPLAASTDTQYF
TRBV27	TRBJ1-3	CASSLGQGNTIYF
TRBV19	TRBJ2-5	CASSISSQGAHETQYF
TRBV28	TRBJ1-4	CAARDRPYEKLFF
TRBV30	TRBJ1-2	CVSGYGYTF